Shown below are 17 T cell receptor beta chains from a single sample sequenced in a study of cytomegalovirus exposure and HLA in healthy donors. Profiled with immunoSEQ multiplex PCR; TCRdb holds only in-frame clones, not every one. The sample contains tens of thousands of clones, more than 85% of which appear only once. The sequenced sample was PBMCs. These receptor sequences come from a man between 18 and 29 years old in good health and CMV-seronegative.

V is TRBV27 and J is TRBJ2-7; D unclear. The CDR3 spans 12 residues. The germline V and J ends were trimmed by 4 bases and 9 bases, with 13 bases remaining between them. Germline V CDR1 and CDR2: MNHEY, SMNVEV (reference sequence). CDR3 loop: CASSSNPDWQYF. CDR3 coding DNA: TGTGCCAGCAGTTCGAATCCTGACTGGCAGTACTTC.

The chain has TRBV7-2 and TRBJ2-7; D might be TRBD2 (6 bases). V lost 5 bases and J 0 bases, leaving 14 bases between the germline ends. Germline V gene sequence: CDR1 SGHTA, CDR2 FQGNSA. The CDR3 runs to 15 residues. The CDR3 protein is CASSIGSHLSYEQYF. CDR3 sequence (DNA): TGTGCCAGCAGCATCGGGAGTCACCTCTCCTACGAGCAGTACTTC.

Remarks on this clone: One end of the junction is discordant with germline, which a read error may explain. CDR3: CASSPELGRTSTDTQYF. CDR3 nucleotide sequence: TGTGCTAGCAGCCCGGAACTAGGGAGGACTAGCACAGATACGCAGTATTTT. The genes are TRBV7-7 and TRBJ2-3, with D possibly TRBD2 on 6 matching bases. Per the germline V gene, CDR1 is SSHAT and CDR2 is FNYEAQ (reference sequence). The CDR3 has 17 amino acids. The variable domain in full, with the rest retrieved from reference TRBV7-7 and TRBJ2-3, is GAGVSQSPRYKVTKRGQDVTLRCDPISSHATLYWYQQALGQGPEFLTYFNYEAQPDKSGLPSDRFSAERPEGSISTLTIQRTEQRDSAMYRCASSPELGRTSTDTQYFGPGTRLTVL.

The rearrangement joins TRBV5-6 to TRBJ1-1; D uncertain. V gave up 2 bases and J gave up 1 base, with 6 bases separating them. Germline values: CDR1 SGHDT, CDR2 YYEEEE. This CDR3 has 13 residues. The CDR3 protein is CASSFSGNTEAFF. CDR3 nucleotide sequence: TGTGCCAGCAGCTTCTCGGGGAACACTGAAGCTTTCTTT.

This chain joins TRBV27 and TRBJ1-2, with unresolved D. Trimming cost V 5 bases and J 5 bases, with 15 bases left between them. Germline CDR1 MNHEY, CDR2 SMNVEV (reference sequence). The length of the CDR3 is 14 residues. The CDR3 spells CASSPAAQPYGYTF. The CDR3 DNA reads as TGTGCCAGCAGTCCCGCGGCACAACCTTATGGCTACACCTTC.

The rearrangement uses TRBV4-1 and TRBJ1-5; tentative D call: TRBD1 (5 bases). The CDR3 consists of 15 residues. Germline CDR1 is MGHRA and CDR2 is YSYEKL. Trimming left V 0 bases short and J 9 bases short, with 15 bases between. Here the CDR3 DNA reads TGCGCCAGCAGCCAAGATGGAACAGGCCTTCGGCCCCAGCATTTT. It yields the protein CASSQDGTGLRPQHF.

In DNA form, the CDR3 reads TGTGCCAGCAGCTCCGGGGACAGGGAAGTTTGGGGCTACACCTTC. Protein sequence: CASSSGDREVWGYTF. J is TRBJ1-2 and V is TRBV5-5; 9 bases fit TRBD1. Unmatched junction bases numbered 11, after V lost 3 bases and J lost 8 bases. CDR3 length: 15 amino acids. CDR1 and CDR2 from the germline V gene are SGHKS and YYEKEE (reference sequence).

The V call is TRBV27, the J call TRBJ1-1; unclear D gene. The CDR3 covers 13 residues. Germline-derived CDR1 and CDR2 are MNHEY and SMNVEV (reference sequence). V was trimmed by 8 bases and J by 1 base, leaving 11 bases between them. CDR3 loop: CASGLQENTEAFF. For the CDR3, the DNA is TGTGCCAGCGGCTTGCAGGAGAACACTGAAGCTTTCTTT.

This chain uses TRBV18 with TRBJ1-5; 8 nucleotides line up with TRBD1. The CDR3 has 15 residues. V shed 4 bases, J shed 2 bases, and the junction held 4 bases outside the gene matches. Looked up from germline, CDR1 is KGHSH and CDR2 is LQKENI. CDR3 nucleotides: TGTGCCAGCTCACACGAGACAGGGGGCAATCAGCCCCAGCATTTT. Its translation is CASSHETGGNQPQHF. Full variable domain (outside the CDR3, taken from reference TRBV18 and TRBJ1-5): NAGVMQNPRHLVRRRGQEARLRCSPMKGHSHVYWYRQLPEEGLKFMVYLQKENIIDESGMPKERFSAEFPKEGPSILRIQQVVRGDSAAYFCASSHETGGNQPQHFGDGTRLSIL.

This chain joins TRBV2 and TRBJ2-5, with TRBD2 matching over 11 bases. V was pared by 6 bases and J by 5 bases, with 5 bases of the junction left unmatched. The CDR3 contains 14 residues. Germline values: CDR1 SNHLY, CDR2 FYNNEI. The CDR3 sequence is CASSRRTSGETQYF. The CDR3 DNA reads TGTGCCAGCAGCCGACGGACTAGCGGGGAGACCCAGTACTTC.

The V and J genes are TRBV7-2 and TRBJ2-7; 12 bases line up with TRBD2. Trimming took 2 bases from V and 2 from J; bases not matched to a gene: 10. Per germline, CDR1 SGHTA and CDR2 FQGNSA. CDR3 length: 18 amino acids. The CDR3 protein is CASSLNAIRTSGTYEQYF. CDR3 nucleotides: TGTGCCAGCAGCTTAAACGCCATACGGACTAGCGGGACCTACGAGCAGTACTTC.

This rearrangement joins TRBV4-1 to TRBJ2-3, with a weak D call TRBD1 (6 bases). Trimming cost V 4 bases and J 3 bases, with 17 bases left between them. Germline CDR1 MGHRA, CDR2 YSYEKL. The CDR3 loop spans 16 amino acids. The CDR3 sequence: CASSPRTATITDTQYF. CDR3 sequence (DNA): TGCGCCAGCAGCCCTCGGACAGCGACTATTACAGATACGCAGTATTTT.

The gene calls are TRBV2 and TRBJ2-7, with 8 bases aligning to TRBD1. The CDR3 is 18 amino acids. V lost 6 bases to trimming and J lost 2 bases; unmatched junction nucleotides: 18. Per germline, CDR1 SNHLY and CDR2 FYNNEI. In DNA, the CDR3 is TGTGCCAGCAGCACCACACTCCAACAGGGGGTGTCCACCTACGAGCAGTACTTC. Protein product: CASSTTLQQGVSTYEQYF.

The chain employs TRBV7-8 and TRBJ1-5, with 10 bases matching TRBD1. There are 15 residues in the CDR3. The germline CDR1 and CDR2 sequences are SGHVS and FQNEAQ. Trimming cost V 5 bases and J 4 bases; bases outside gene matches: 5. The CDR3: CASSDGTGDNQPQHF. CDR3 in DNA: TGTGCCAGCAGCGACGGGACAGGGGATAATCAGCCCCAGCATTTT.

This clone appeared once. The chain joins TRBV6-5 to TRBJ2-1; D perhaps matches TRBD1 (5 bases). Germline CDR1 reads MNHEY; CDR2 reads SVGAGI. This CDR3 is built from 13 residues. V was cut by 5 bases and J by 7 bases, with 12 bases left in between. The chain's CDR3 is CASSTGTFNEQFF. The CDR3 DNA reads as TGTGCCAGCAGTACAGGTACATTTAATGAGCAGTTCTTC.

J is TRBJ1-4 and V is TRBV6-5, with 11 bases fitting TRBD1. CDR3 length: 16 amino acids. Germline CDR1 and CDR2: MNHEY and SVGAGI. V was clipped by 4 bases and J by 4 bases; unmatched bases: 5. The DNA of the CDR3 is TGTGCCAGCAGTTCGGACAGGGGGCTCTTTAATGAAAAACTGTTTTTT. Amino acid sequence: CASSSDRGLFNEKLFF.

The chain recombines TRBV5-6 with TRBJ1-2; tentatively, D is TRBD1 (6 bases). The CDR3 has 13 residues. The germline CDR1 and CDR2 sequences are SGHDT and YYEEEE. V was pared by 0 bases and J by 7 bases, with 10 bases between. This CDR3 reads CASSLARGGGYTF. The CDR3 DNA is TGTGCCAGCAGCTTGGCAAGGGGGGGTGGCTACACCTTC.